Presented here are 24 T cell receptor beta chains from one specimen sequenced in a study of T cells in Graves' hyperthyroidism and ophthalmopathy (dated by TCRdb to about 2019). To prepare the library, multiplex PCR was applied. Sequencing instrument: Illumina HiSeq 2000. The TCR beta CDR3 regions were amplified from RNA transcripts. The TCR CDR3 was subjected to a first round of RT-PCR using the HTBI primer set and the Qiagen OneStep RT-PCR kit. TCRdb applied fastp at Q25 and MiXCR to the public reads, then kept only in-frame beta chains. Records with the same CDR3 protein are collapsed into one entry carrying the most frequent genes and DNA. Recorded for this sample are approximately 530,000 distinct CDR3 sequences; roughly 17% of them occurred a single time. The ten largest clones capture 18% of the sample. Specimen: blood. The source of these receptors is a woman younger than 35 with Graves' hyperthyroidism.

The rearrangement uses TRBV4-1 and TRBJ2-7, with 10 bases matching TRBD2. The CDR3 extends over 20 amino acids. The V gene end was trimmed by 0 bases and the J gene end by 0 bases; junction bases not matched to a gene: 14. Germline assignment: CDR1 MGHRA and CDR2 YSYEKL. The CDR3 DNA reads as TGCGCCAGCAGCCAAGACGTGGCTAGCGGGAGTGGTTGGAGCTCCTACGAGCAGTACTTC. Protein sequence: CASSQDVASGSGWSSYEQYF.

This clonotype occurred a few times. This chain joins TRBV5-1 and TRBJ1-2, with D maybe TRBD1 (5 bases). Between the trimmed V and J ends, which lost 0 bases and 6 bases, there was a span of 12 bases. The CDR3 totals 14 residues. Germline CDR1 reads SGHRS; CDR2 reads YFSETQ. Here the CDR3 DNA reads TGCGCCAGCAGCTTGGAGCAGGGATCGCATGGCTACACCTTC. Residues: CASSLEQGSHGYTF.

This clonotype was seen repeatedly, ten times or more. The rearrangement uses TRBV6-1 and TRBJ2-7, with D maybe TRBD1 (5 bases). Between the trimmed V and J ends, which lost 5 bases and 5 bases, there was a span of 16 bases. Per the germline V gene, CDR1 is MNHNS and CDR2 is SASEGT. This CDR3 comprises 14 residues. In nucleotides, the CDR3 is TGTGCCAGCAGTCCCAGTCGGACAATTCACGAGCAGTACTTC. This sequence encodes CASSPSRTIHEQYF.

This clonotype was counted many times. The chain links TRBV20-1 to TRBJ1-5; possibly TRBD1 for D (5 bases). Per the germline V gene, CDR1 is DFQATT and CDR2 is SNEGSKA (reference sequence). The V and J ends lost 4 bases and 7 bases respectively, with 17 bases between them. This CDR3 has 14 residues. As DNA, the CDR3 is TGCAGTGCTACGTCAGGGACGATTTGGCAGCCCCAGCATTTT. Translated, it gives CSATSGTIWQPQHF.

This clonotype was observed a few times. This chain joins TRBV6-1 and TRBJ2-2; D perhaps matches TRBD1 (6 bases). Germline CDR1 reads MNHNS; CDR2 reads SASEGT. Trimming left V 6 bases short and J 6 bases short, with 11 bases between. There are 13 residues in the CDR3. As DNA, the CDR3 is TGTGCCAGCAGCTATCAGGGGTCCGGGGAGCTGTTTTTT. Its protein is CASSYQGSGELFF.

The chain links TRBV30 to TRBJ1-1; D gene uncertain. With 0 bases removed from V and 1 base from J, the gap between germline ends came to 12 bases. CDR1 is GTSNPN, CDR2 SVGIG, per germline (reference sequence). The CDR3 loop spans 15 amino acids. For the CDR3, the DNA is TGTGCCTGGAGTGTGAGTCTCCACACGAACACTGAAGCTTTCTTT. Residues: CAWSVSLHTNTEAFF.

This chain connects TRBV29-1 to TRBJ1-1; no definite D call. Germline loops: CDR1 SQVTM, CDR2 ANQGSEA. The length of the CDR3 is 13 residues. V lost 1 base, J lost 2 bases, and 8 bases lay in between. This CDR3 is CSVEGGSNTEAFF. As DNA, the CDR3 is TGCAGCGTTGAAGGAGGTAGTAACACTGAAGCTTTCTTT.

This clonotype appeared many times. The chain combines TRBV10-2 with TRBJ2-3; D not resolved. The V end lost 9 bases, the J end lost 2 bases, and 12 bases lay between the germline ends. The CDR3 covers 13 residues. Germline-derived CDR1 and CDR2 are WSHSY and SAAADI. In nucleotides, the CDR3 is TGCGCCAGTCTGCAGATACCCACAGATACGCAGTATTTT. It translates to CASLQIPTDTQYF.

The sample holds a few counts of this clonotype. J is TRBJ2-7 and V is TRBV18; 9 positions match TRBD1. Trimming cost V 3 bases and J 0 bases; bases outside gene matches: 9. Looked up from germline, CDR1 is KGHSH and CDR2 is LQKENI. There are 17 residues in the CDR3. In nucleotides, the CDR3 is TGTGCCAGCTCACCCCTCATCGGGACAGGGAGCTCCTACGAGCAGTACTTC. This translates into CASSPLIGTGSSYEQYF.

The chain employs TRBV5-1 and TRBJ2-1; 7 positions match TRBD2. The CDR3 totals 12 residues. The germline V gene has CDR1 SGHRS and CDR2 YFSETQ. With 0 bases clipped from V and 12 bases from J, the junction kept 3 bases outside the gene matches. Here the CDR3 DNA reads TGCGCCAGCAGCTTGGTAGGACTAGGGCAGTTCTTC. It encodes CASSLVGLGQFF. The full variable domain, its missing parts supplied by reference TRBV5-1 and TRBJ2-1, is KAGVTQTPRYLIKTRGQQVTLSCSPISGHRSVSWYQQTPGQGLQFLFEYFSETQRNKGNFPGRFSGRQFSNSRSEMNVSTLELGDSALYLCASSLVGLGQFFGPGTRLTVL.

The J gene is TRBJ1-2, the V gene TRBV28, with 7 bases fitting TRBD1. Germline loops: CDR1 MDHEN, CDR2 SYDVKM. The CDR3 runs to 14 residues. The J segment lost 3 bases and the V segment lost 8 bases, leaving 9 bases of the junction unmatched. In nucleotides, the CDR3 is TGTGCCAGCCTTAAGGCAGGGGGGTACTATGGCTACACCTTC. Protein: CASLKAGGYYGYTF.

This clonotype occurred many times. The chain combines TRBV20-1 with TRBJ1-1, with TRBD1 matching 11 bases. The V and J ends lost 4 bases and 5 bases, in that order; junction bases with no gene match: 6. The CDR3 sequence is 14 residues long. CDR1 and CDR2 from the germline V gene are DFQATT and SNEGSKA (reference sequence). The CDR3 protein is CSATLGTGGTEAFF. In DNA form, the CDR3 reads TGCAGTGCTACCCTCGGGACAGGGGGAACTGAAGCTTTCTTT.

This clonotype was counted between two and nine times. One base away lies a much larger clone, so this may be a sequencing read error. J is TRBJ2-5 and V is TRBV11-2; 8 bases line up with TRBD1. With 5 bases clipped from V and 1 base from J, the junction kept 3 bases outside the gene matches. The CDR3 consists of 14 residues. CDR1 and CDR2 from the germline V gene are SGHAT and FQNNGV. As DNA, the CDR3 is TGTGCCAGCAGCAAGGACAGGGCCCAAGAGACCCAGTACTTC. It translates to CASSKDRAQETQYF.

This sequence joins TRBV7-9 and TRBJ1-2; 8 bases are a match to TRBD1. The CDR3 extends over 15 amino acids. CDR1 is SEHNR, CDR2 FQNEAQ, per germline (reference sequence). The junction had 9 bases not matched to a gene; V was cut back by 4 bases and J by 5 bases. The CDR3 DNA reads TGTGCCAGCAGCTCCCCCCGGGGACAGGTTTATGGCTACACCTTC. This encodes CASSSPRGQVYGYTF.

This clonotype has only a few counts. CDR3 loop: CSAERQGRTEAFF. DNA of the CDR3: TGCAGTGCCGAACGACAGGGGCGCACTGAAGCTTTCTTT. The chain joins TRBV20-1 to TRBJ1-1, with 8 bases that match TRBD1. In germline, CDR1 is DFQATT, CDR2 SNEGSKA (reference sequence). Trimming removed 6 bases from V and 4 bases from J; junction bases left unmatched: 7. This CDR3 region has 13 residues.

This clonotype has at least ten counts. CDR3 coding DNA: TGTGCCAGCAGCCTCCTCGCTGGCGGGAGGAAAACCTACGAGCAGTACTTC. Translated: CASSLLAGGRKTYEQYF. The chain has TRBV3-1 and TRBJ2-7; 8 nucleotides match TRBD2. The CDR3 consists of 17 residues. Losses at the gene ends were 4 bases for V and 2 bases for J; bases not matched to a gene: 13. Germline V CDR1 and CDR2: LGHDT, YNNKEL (reference sequence).

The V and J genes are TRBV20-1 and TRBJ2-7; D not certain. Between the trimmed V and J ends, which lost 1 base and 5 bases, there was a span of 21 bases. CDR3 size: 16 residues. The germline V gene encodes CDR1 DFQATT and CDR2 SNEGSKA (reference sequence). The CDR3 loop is CSARGNEFVGLHEQYF. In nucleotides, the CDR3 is TGCAGTGCTAGAGGAAATGAGTTTGTAGGGCTCCACGAGCAGTACTTC.

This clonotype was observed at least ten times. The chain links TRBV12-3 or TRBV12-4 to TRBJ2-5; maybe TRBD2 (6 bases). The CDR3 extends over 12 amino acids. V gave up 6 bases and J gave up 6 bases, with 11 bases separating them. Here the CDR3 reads CASSEEGQTQYF. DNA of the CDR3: TGTGCCAGCAGCGAGGAGGGCCAGACCCAGTACTTC.

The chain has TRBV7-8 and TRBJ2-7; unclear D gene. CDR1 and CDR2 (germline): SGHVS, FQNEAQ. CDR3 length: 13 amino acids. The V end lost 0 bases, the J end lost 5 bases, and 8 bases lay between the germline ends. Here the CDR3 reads CASSLAQQNEQYF. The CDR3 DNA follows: TGTGCCAGCAGCTTAGCTCAGCAGAACGAGCAGTACTTC.

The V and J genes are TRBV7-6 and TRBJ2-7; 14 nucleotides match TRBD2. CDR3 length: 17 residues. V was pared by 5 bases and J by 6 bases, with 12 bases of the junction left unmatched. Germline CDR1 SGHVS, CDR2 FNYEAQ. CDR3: CASSITGTSGRAVEQYF. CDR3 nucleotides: TGTGCCAGCAGCATTACCGGGACTAGCGGGAGAGCTGTCGAGCAGTACTTC.

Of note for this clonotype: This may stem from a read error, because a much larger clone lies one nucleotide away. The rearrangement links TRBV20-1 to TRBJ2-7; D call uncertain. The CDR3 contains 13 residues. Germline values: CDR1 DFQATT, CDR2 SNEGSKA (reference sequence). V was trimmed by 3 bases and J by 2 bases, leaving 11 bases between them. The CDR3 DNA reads TGCAGTGCTAGCTTAGGAGACACCTACGAGCAGTACTTC. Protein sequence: CSASLGDTYEQYF.

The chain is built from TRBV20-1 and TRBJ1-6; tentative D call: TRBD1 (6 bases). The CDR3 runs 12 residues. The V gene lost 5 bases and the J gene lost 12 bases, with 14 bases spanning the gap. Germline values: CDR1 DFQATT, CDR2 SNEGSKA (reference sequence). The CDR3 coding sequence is TGCAGTGCTCTGACACAGGGTCAACCCCTCCACTTT. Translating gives CSALTQGQPLHF.

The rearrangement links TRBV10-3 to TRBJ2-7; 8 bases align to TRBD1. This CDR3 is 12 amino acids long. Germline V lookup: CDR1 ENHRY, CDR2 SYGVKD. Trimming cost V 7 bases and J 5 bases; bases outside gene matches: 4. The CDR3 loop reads CAINDRGDEQYF. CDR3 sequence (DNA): TGTGCCATCAACGACAGGGGAGACGAGCAGTACTTC.

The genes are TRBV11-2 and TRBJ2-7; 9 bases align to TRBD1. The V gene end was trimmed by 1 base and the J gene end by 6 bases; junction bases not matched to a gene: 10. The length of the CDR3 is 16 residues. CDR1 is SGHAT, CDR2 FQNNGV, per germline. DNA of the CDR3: TGTGCCAGCAGCTTAGGGGGGACAGGGCCCTTTCGCGAGCAGTACTTC. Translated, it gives CASSLGGTGPFREQYF.